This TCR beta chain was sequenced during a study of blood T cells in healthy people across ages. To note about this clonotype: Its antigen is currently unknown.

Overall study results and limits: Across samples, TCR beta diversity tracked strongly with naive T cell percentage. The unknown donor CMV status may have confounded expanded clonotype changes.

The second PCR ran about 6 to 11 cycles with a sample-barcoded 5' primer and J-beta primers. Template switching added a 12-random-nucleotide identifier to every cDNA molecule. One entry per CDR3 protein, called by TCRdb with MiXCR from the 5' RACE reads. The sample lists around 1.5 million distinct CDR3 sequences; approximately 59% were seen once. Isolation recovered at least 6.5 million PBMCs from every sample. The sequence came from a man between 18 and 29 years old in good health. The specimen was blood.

CDR3 sequence: CASQTRRVTDTQYF. The CDR3 bases are TGTGCCAGCCAAACAAGGAGGGTCACAGATACGCAGTATTTT. The J gene is TRBJ2-3, the V gene TRBV27, with D possibly TRBD2 on 6 matching bases. The V and J ends lost 8 bases and 2 bases respectively, with 14 bases between them. The CDR3 totals 14 residues. Per the germline V gene, CDR1 is MNHEY and CDR2 is SMNVEV (reference sequence).